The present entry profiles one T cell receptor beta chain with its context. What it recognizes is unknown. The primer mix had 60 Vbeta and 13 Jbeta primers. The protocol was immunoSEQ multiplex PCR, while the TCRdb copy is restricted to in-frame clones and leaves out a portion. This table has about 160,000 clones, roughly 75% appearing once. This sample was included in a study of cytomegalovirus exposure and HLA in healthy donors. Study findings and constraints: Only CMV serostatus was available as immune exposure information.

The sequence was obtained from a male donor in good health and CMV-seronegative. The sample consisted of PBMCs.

CDR3 DNA sequence: TGTGCCAGCAGCGAGCAGGGAGGGGGCACAGATACGCAGTATTTT. Residues: CASSEQGGGTDTQYF. The rearrangement joins TRBV9 to TRBJ2-3, with 7 bases matching TRBD2. V was clipped by 3 bases and J by 1 base; unmatched bases: 5. This CDR3 comprises 15 residues. Germline V gene lookup returns CDR1 SGDLS and CDR2 YYNGEE.